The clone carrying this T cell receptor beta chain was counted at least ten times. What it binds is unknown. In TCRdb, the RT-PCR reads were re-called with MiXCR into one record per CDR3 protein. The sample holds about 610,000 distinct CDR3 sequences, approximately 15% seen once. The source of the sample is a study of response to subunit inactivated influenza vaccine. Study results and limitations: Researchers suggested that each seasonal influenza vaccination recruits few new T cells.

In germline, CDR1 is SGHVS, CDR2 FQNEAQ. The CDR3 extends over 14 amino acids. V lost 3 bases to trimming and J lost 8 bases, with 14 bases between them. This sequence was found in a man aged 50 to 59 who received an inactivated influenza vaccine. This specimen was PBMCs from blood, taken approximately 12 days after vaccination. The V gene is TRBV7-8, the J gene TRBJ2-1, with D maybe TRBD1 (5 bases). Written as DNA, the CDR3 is TGTGCCAGCAGCTTGGGGCGTGTCGTCTATGAGCAGTTCTTC. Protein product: CASSLGRVVYEQFF.